This T cell receptor (beta chain) was recorded in a study of T cell changes during pregnancy in multiple sclerosis. Using immunoSEQ multiplex PCR, the repertoire was profiled, and TCRdb retains in-frame clones only, with some absent. The sample lists under 55,000 clones; around 94% were seen once. The sample in question was CD4+ T cells from peripheral blood mononuclear cells, obtained in the third trimester of pregnancy. This sequence was found in a female donor with multiple sclerosis, enrolled in a pregnancy study.

CDR3 loop: CASRGLAGDMNEQFF. CDR3 bases: TGTGCCAGCAGGGGACTAGCGGGGGATATGAATGAGCAGTTCTTC. The V and J genes are TRBV6-1 and TRBJ2-1; TRBD2 agrees at 14 bases. The CDR3 totals 15 residues. V lost 6 bases, J lost 7 bases, and 5 bases stayed unmatched. CDR1 and CDR2 (germline): MNHNS, SASEGT.